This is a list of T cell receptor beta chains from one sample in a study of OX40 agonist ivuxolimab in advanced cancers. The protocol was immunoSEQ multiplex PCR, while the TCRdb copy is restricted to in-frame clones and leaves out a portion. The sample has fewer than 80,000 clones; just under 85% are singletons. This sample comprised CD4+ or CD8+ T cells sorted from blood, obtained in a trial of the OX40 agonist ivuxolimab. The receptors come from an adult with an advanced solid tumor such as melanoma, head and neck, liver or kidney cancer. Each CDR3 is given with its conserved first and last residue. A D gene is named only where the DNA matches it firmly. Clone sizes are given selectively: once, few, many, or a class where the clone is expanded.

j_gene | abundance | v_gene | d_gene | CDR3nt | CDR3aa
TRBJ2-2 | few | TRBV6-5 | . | TGTGCCAGCAGTTACACAGACTCGTACACCGGGGAGCTGTTTTTT | CASSYTDSYTGELFF
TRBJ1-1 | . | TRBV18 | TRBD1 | TGTGCCAGCTCACCAGTGACAGGGGGCGCTGAAGCTTTCTTT | CASSPVTGGAEAFF
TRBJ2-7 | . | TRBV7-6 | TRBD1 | TGTGCCAGCAGCTTGGACAGGGTGGGATACGAGCAGTACTTC | CASSLDRVGYEQYF
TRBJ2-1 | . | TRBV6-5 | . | TGTGCCAGCAGTTACCTTGGCCCCCTCTATGAGCAGTTCTTC | CASSYLGPLYEQFF
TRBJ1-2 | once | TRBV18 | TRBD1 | TGTGCCAGCTCACCTAGGGGCCCAGGGGGATTTGGCTACACCTTC | CASSPRGPGGFGYTF
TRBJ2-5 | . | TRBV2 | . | TGTGCCAGCACCCAACAGGTGCGAGAGACCCAGTACTTC | CASTQQVRETQYF
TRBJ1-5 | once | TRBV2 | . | TGTGCCAGCAGGACCGGGACACTTAGCAATCAGCCCCAGCATTTT | CASRTGTLSNQPQHF
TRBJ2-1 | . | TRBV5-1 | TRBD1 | TGCGCCAGCAGCCAGGGGACAGACACCTACAATGAGCAGTTCTTC | CASSQGTDTYNEQFF
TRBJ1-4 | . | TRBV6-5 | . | TGTGCCAGCAGTTACGAGGAAAAACTGTTTTTT | CASSYEEKLFF
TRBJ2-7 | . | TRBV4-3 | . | TGCGCCAGCAGCCAAGAGGACTTGAGCTCCTACGAGCAGTACTTC | CASSQEDLSSYEQYF
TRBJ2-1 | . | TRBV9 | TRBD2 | TGTGCCAGCAGCGTAGGGTCTAGCGGGATGGGTGAGCAGTTCTTC | CASSVGSSGMGEQFF
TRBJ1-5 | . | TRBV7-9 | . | TGTGCCAGTTCAGTAGGGACAAGCAATCAGCCCCAGCATTTT | CASSVGTSNQPQHF
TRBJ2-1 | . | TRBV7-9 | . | TGTGCCAGCAGCGCTCGCCCGAGACAGGAGATCCCTGAGCAGTTCTTC | CASSARPRQEIPEQFF
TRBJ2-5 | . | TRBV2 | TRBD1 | TGTGCCAGCACCGTTACTATGAACCGGACAGGGGAGGAGACCCAGTACTTC | CASTVTMNRTGEETQYF
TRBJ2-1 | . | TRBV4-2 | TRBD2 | TGTGCCAGCAGCCAAGATCGTGGCGGGGGGGCAAATGAGCAGTTCTTC | CASSQDRGGGANEQFF
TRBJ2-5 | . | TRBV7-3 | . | TGTGCCAGCAGCTTAATCGGAGACACCCAAGAGACCCAGTACTTC | CASSLIGDTQETQYF
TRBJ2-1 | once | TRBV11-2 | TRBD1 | TGTGCCAGCAGCTCACAGGGGGCTTCCTACAATGAGCAGTTCTTC | CASSSQGASYNEQFF
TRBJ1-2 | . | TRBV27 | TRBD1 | TGTGCCAGCAGTTTAATAGGGACAGAATATGGCTACACCTTC | CASSLIGTEYGYTF
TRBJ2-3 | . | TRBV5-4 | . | TGTGCCAGCAGCTTCTCGGAGACCGCAGATACGCAGTATTTT | CASSFSETADTQYF
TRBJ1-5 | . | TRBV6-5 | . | TGTGCCAGCAGTTACTCGGGGGTGGAACAGCCCCAGCATTTT | CASSYSGVEQPQHF
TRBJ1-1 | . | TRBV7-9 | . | TGTGCCAGCAGCCCACAGGGATATGAAGCTTTCTTT | CASSPQGYEAFF
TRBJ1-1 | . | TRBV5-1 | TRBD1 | TGCGCCAGCAGTCAACAGGGGCCCGGGAACACTGAAGCTTTCTTT | CASSQQGPGNTEAFF
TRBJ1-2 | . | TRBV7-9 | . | TGTGCCAGCAGTCATGGACAGAACTATGGCTACACCTTC | CASSHGQNYGYTF
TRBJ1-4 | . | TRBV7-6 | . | TGTGCCAGCAGCCTAATGGTCAGTGGAACTAATGAAAAACTGTTTTTT | CASSLMVSGTNEKLFF
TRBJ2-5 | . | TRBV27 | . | TGTGCCAGCAGTTCCTATTACGGGGAGACCCAGTACTTC | CASSSYYGETQYF
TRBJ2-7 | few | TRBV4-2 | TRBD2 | TGTGCCAGCAGCCAAGAAACTAGCGGGAGCCACGAGCAGTACTTC | CASSQETSGSHEQYF
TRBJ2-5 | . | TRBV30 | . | TGTGCCTGGGGTCAGTTCACCCCGGAGGAGACCCAGTACTTC | CAWGQFTPEETQYF
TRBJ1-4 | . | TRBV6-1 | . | TGTGCCAGCAGTGAATATTGGGGGAGGGGTGAAAAACTGTTTTTT | CASSEYWGRGEKLFF
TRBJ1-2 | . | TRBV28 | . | TGTGCCAGCAGCAGGGATGCTTCCGGCTACACCTTC | CASSRDASGYTF
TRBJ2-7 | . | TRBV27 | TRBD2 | TGTGCCAGCAGGCCCGGACTAGCGTTCTCCTACGAGCAGTACTTC | CASRPGLAFSYEQYF
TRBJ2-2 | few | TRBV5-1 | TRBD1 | TGCGCCAGCAGCTTTGGACAGGGTTACACCGGGGAGCTGTTTTTT | CASSFGQGYTGELFF
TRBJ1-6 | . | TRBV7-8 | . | TGTGCCAGCAGCTTACCAACAGACAGCGCCCAACTCCATAATTCACCCCTCCACTTT | CASSLPTDSAQLHNSPLHF
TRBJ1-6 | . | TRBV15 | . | TGTGCCACCAGCAGAGATAGCCCGGCGGGTAATTCACCCCTCCACTTT | CATSRDSPAGNSPLHF
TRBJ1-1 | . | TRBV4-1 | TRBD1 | TGCGCCAGCAGCCTTGGACAGGGAGGTACTGAAGCTTTCTTT | CASSLGQGGTEAFF
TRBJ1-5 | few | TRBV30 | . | TGTGCCTGGAGTATTGGGCAGGGGCCCCAGCATTTT | CAWSIGQGPQHF
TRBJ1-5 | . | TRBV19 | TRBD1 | TGTGCCAGTAGTAAGCAGGGGGGCAATCAGCCCCAGCATTTT | CASSKQGGNQPQHF
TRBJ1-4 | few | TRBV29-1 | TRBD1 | TGCAGCGTTGAAGGGGGACAGGGCAATAAACTGTTTTTT | CSVEGGQGNKLFF
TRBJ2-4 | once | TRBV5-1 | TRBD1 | TGCGCCAGCAGCTCGGACAGGGTACGAAACATTCAGTACTTC | CASSSDRVRNIQYF
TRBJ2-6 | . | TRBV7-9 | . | TGTGCCAGCAGCTTAAGGGCGTATGGGGGGACTGGGGCCAACGTCCTGACTTTC | CASSLRAYGGTGANVLTF
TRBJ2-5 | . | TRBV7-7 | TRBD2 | TGTGCCAGCAGCCAAACGACTAGCGGAAGAGGGGAGACCCAGTACTTC | CASSQTTSGRGETQYF
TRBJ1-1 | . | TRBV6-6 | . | TGTGCCAGCCCCGCAACCCTCTCCGGCTTTGACACTGAAGCTTTCTTT | CASPATLSGFDTEAFF